This T cell receptor (beta chain) was identified in a study of cytomegalovirus exposure and HLA in healthy donors. Study observations and caveats: Among the sequence variants, a highly shared cluster was likely an artifact of sequencing.

13 Jbeta primers and 60 Vbeta primers were used for the PCR. Assay: immunoSEQ multiplex PCR; the TCRdb copy retains only in-frame clones and omits some. The table lists approximately 150,000 clones, roughly 77% of them singletons. The CDR3 length is 13 residues. Germline V gene lookup returns CDR1 MNHEY and CDR2 SMNVEV (reference sequence). Trimming stripped 2 bases from V and 1 base from J, with 5 bases between. Note on this clone: The antigen remains unidentified.

The rearrangement links TRBV27 to TRBJ1-2; D is undetermined. The TCR sequence derives from a human donor in good health. The sequenced sample was PBMCs. CDR3 coding DNA: TGTGCCAGCAGTTTAGGACTTAACTATGGCTACACCTTC. Protein product: CASSLGLNYGYTF.